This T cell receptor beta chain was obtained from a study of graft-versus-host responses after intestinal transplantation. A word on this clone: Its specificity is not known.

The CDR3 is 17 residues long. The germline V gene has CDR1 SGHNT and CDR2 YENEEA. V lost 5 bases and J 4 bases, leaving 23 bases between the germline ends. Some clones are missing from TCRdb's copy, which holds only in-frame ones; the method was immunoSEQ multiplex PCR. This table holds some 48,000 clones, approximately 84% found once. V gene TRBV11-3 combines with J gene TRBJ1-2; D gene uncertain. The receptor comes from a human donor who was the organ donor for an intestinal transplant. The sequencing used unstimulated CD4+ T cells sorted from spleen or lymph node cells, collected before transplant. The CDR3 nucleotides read TGTGCCAGCAGCATGATGGTCAATCTCGGAAAGACCTATGGCTACACCTTC. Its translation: CASSMMVNLGKTYGYTF.